The entry that follows covers one T cell receptor beta chain sequence. This specimen comes from a study of blood T cells in healthy people across ages. Combining a sample-barcoded 5' primer with a J-beta primer mix, a second PCR ran for about 7 to 11 cycles. A single record per CDR3 protein comes from TCRdb applying MiXCR to the 5' RACE reads. The sample includes roughly 1.4 million distinct CDR3 sequences, around 59% of them seen just once. This CDR3 is built from 17 residues. The germline V gene encodes CDR1 SEHNR and CDR2 FQNEAQ (reference sequence). V was shortened by 3 bases and J by 0 bases, with 15 bases between the two germline ends.

The sequence was collected from a man aged 18-30 years in good health. The rearrangement joins TRBV7-9 to TRBJ2-4, with a possible D match to TRBD2 (7 bases). Material: blood. The DNA for the CDR3 is TGTGCCAGCAGCTTGAGCGGGACAAGCCTAGCCAAAAACATTCAGTACTTC. As protein: CASSLSGTSLAKNIQYF.